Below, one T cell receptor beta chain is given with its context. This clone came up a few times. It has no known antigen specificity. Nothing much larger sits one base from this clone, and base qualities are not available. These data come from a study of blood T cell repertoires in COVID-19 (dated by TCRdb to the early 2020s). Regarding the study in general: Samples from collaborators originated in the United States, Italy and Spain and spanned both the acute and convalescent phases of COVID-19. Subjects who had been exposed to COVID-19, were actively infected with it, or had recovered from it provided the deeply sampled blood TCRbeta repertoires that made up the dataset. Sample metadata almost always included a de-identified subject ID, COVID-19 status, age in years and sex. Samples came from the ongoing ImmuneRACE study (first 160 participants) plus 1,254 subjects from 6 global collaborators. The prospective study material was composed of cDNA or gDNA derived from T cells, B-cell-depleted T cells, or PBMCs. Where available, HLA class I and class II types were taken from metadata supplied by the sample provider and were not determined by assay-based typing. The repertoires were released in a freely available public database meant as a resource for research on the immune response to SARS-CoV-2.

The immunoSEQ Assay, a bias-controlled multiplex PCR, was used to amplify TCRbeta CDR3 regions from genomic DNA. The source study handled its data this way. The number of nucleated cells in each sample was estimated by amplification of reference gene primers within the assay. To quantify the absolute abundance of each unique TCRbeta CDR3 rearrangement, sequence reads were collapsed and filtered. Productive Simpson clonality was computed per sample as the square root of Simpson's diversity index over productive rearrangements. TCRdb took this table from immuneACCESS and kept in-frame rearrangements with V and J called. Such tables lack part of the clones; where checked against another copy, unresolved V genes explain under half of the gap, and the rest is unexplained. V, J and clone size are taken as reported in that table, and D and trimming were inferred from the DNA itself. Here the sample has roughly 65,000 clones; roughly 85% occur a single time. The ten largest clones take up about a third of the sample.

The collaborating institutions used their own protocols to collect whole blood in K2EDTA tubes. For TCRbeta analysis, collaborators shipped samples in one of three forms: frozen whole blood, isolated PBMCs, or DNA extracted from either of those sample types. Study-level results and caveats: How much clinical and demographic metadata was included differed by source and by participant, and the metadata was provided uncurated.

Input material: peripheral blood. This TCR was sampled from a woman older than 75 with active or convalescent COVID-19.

The CDR3 is CASSPFRDSPTGELFF. The nucleotide sequence is given as TGTGCCAGCTCACCTTTTCGAGACAGCCCGACCGGGGAGCTGTTTTTT. This chain joins TRBV18 to TRBJ2-2; TRBD1 is a weak D gene call, 5 bases matching. The germline V gene specifies KGHSH as CDR1 and LQKENI as CDR2. V sheds 3 bases and J sheds 5 bases, leaving 16 bases between their ends. Inclusive of the bounding cysteine and phenylalanine, the CDR3 is 16 residues long. Only the CDR3 portion is preserved as DNA: 48 bases, with reading frame beginning at the first base.